Below, one T cell receptor beta chain is given with its context. Under the authors' procedure: Using reference gene primer amplification, nucleated cell counts were estimated. Assay: immunoSEQ multiplex PCR; the TCRdb copy retains only in-frame clones and omits some. V and J calls and clone size are those listed in that table; D and trimming were worked out from the DNA. Of hundreds of thousands of clones listed, over 80% were seen once; the top ten hold under 0.3%. The data derive from a study of blood T cell repertoires in COVID-19. Study overall: Sites across the United States, Italy and Spain contributed samples from acute and convalescent COVID-19. Sources were T cells, B-cell-depleted T cells, or PBMCs; the material itself was cDNA or gDNA.

Germline V lookup: CDR1 MNHNS, CDR2 SASEGT. Trimming removed 1 base from V and 5 bases from J; junction bases left unmatched: 3. CDR3 length equals 15 residues. The rearrangement joins TRBV6-1 to TRBJ1-2; 11 bases map to TRBD1. This receptor was obtained from a young woman with acute or convalescent COVID-19. What was sequenced was peripheral blood. CDR3 loop: CASSEVGQGGYGYTF. The CDR3, as DNA: TGTGCCAGCAGTGAAGTGGGACAGGGGGGGTATGGCTACACCTTC.